These 15 T cell receptor beta chains were sequenced from one sample in a study of PD-1 blockade in classical Hodgkin lymphoma. Brentuximab vedotin exposure varied, and every patient relapsed after autologous stem cell transplantation. Magnetic negative selection served to purify CD4+ T cells out of PBMCs that had been thawed. The repertoire was sequenced with immunoSEQ multiplex PCR; TCRdb's copy has only in-frame clones and lacks some. The sample carries 5,500 to 6,500 clones, about 78% recorded once. Sample: CD4+ T cells from blood, taken at baseline. These receptors were collected from a human donor with classical Hodgkin lymphoma.

This clone appeared a few times. The CDR3, as DNA: TGTGCCACAGGGCGGGGGGGCACTGAAGCTTTCTTT. Amino acids: CATGRGGTEAFF. This chain joins TRBV2 and TRBJ1-1; a weak D match, TRBD1 (5 bases). CDR1 is SNHLY, CDR2 FYNNEI, per germline. This CDR3 has 12 amino acids. The V and J ends lost 10 bases and 4 bases respectively, with 13 bases between them.

The gene calls are TRBV6-5 and TRBJ2-2, with 9 positions matching TRBD2. Trimming took 5 bases from V and 4 from J; bases not matched to a gene: 2. Germline V gene data show CDR1 as MNHEY and CDR2 as SVGAGI. CDR3 length equals 14 residues. In DNA form, the CDR3 reads TGTGCCAGCAGTCTAGCGGGACGCACCGGGGAGCTGTTTTTT. Protein: CASSLAGRTGELFF.

The chain combines TRBV5-4 with TRBJ2-4, with D unresolved. The CDR3 has 15 amino acids. The germline V gene encodes CDR1 SGHNT and CDR2 YYREEE (reference sequence). V lost 3 bases and J lost 8, with 18 bases in between. CDR3 coding DNA: TGTGCCAGCAGCTCTCCTACCCGTCACAGTGACATTCAGTACTTC. Residues: CASSSPTRHSDIQYF.

The rearrangement uses TRBV7-9 and TRBJ1-3; a weak D match, TRBD1 (5 bases). Trimming removed 5 bases from V and 8 bases from J, with 16 bases in between. The V gene's germline CDR1 is SEHNR and CDR2 FQNEAQ (reference sequence). The CDR3 extends over 14 amino acids. This CDR3 is CASSPPGLGDTIYF. The CDR3 region has the DNA TGTGCCAGCAGCCCTCCAGGGCTAGGAGACACCATATATTTT.

This chain uses TRBV23-1 with TRBJ1-1, with D perhaps matching TRBD1 (5 bases). TRBV23-1 is recorded as an ORF, its role being uncertain. The length of the CDR3 is 13 residues. V was cut by 3 bases and J by 7 bases, with 12 bases left in between. The CDR3 here is CASSHRDGHEAFF. The CDR3 DNA follows: TGCGCCAGCAGTCACCGGGACGGCCATGAAGCTTTCTTT.

This clone was recorded only once. For the CDR3, the DNA is TGTGCCAGCAGCCGGCATTTGAACACTGAAGCTTTCTTT. This translates into CASSRHLNTEAFF. This sequence joins TRBV11-2 and TRBJ1-1; no firm D call. Between the trimmed V and J ends, which lost 5 bases and 0 bases, there was a span of 7 bases. Germline V gene sequence: CDR1 SGHAT, CDR2 FQNNGV. CDR3 length: 13 residues.

The CDR3 loop reads CASSFGPSGGLIYEQYF. The DNA for the CDR3 is TGTGCCAGCAGTTTTGGGCCTAGCGGGGGGTTAATCTACGAGCAGTACTTC. The V and J genes are TRBV28 and TRBJ2-7, with 11 nucleotides matching TRBD2. CDR1 is MDHEN and CDR2 is SYDVKM in the germline V gene. The V gene end was trimmed by 3 bases and the J gene end by 3 bases; junction bases not matched to a gene: 10. The CDR3 is 17 residues long. The full variable domain, its missing parts supplied by reference TRBV28 and TRBJ2-7, is DVKVTQSSRYLVKRTGEKVFLECVQDMDHENMFWYRQDPGLGLRLIYFSYDVKMKEKGDIPEGYSVSREKKERFSLILESASTNQTSMYLCASSFGPSGGLIYEQYFGPGTRLTVT.

The chain recombines TRBV4-3 with TRBJ1-4; possible D gene TRBD1, 5 bases. Trimming took 0 bases from V and 8 from J, leaving 16 bases between them. Germline lookup yields CDR1 LGHNA and CDR2 YSLEER. This CDR3 spans 16 amino acids. The CDR3 DNA reads as TGCGCCAGCAGCCAAGACGGGAGGAGGGGATGGGAAAAACTGTTTTTT. Residues: CASSQDGRRGWEKLFF.

This chain links TRBV28 with TRBJ2-2, with D uncertain. The CDR3 runs to 12 residues. Trimming removed 8 bases from V and 1 base from J, with 5 bases in between. CDR1 and CDR2 (germline): MDHEN, SYDVKM. The CDR3 loop reads CASPGNTGELFF. CDR3 DNA: TGTGCCAGCCCTGGGAACACCGGGGAGCTGTTTTTT.

This clone appeared a few times. The chain carries TRBV6-5 and TRBJ2-7, with 7 bases fitting TRBD1. The trim removed 5 bases at V and 6 bases at J, leaving 4 bases unmatched. CDR1 and CDR2 from the germline V gene are MNHEY and SVGAGI. The CDR3 runs 12 residues. The CDR3 DNA sequence: TGTGCCAGCAGTAACAGGGGTGGCGAGCAGTACTTC. Its protein is CASSNRGGEQYF.

The chain recombines TRBV4-2 with TRBJ1-6; D remains ambiguous. The CDR3 has 15 residues. Trimming stripped 0 bases from V and 7 bases from J, with 10 bases between. In germline, CDR1 is LGHNA, CDR2 YNFKEQ. In DNA, the CDR3 is TGTGCCAGCAGCCAAGATGGTCAGTTAAATTCACCCCTCCACTTT. This codes for CASSQDGQLNSPLHF.

The chain employs TRBV7-7 and TRBJ2-1; D unresolved. Germline assignment: CDR1 SSHAT and CDR2 FNYEAQ (reference sequence). The CDR3 runs 13 residues. Trimming pared 5 bases from V and 8 bases from J, leaving 13 bases between. CDR3 nucleotide sequence: TGTGCCAGCAGCCCCAACCCCGCCGATGAGCAGTTCTTC. Translated, it gives CASSPNPADEQFF.

The chain joins TRBV5-6 to TRBJ1-4, with 12 bases matching TRBD1. The CDR3 totals 17 residues. Trimming at V came to 1 base and at J to 8 bases, leaving 9 bases not matched to a gene. From germline, CDR1 is SGHDT and CDR2 YYEEEE. The CDR3 region is CASSLWGQGAFVEKLFF. The CDR3 DNA reads as TGTGCCAGCAGCTTGTGGGGACAGGGGGCGTTTGTAGAAAAACTGTTTTTT.

The chain links TRBV15 to TRBJ2-7, with D hard to call. From germline, CDR1 is LNHNV and CDR2 YYDKDF (reference sequence). This CDR3 contains 13 residues. The V gene lost 1 base and the J gene lost 2 bases, with 6 bases spanning the gap. The DNA for the CDR3 is TGTGCCACCAGCAGAGGCCCAGCCTACGAGCAGTACTTC. It is translated as CATSRGPAYEQYF. The variable domain in full, completed from reference TRBV15 and TRBJ2-7, reads DAMVIQNPRYQVTQFGKPVTLSCSQTLNHNVMYWYQQKSSQAPKLLFHYYDKDFNNEADTPDNFQSRRPNTSFCFLDIRSPGLGDTAMYLCATSRGPAYEQYFGPGTRLTVT.

This clone was seen a few times. The CDR3 here is CASRIKEPGTTNTEAFF. The CDR3 nucleotides are TGTGCCAGCAGGATAAAAGAACCCGGGACAACCAACACTGAAGCTTTCTTT. The chain joins TRBV5-4 to TRBJ1-1; D might be TRBD1 (6 bases). The CDR3 loop spans 17 amino acids. Germline V lookup: CDR1 SGHNT, CDR2 YYREEE (reference sequence). The V and J ends lost 5 bases and 2 bases respectively, with 22 bases between them.